Each of the 10 T cell receptor beta chains below was sequenced from the same sample in a study of tumor-infiltrating lymphocytes in primary liver carcinoma. From unsorted bulk tissue weighing roughly 17-31 mg, DNA and RNA were co-extracted. From around 0.5 ug of total RNA, TCR beta-specific cDNA was reverse-transcribed using a constant-region primer. TCR beta libraries came from three nested multiplex PCR rounds using slightly modified ARM-PCR. Investigators reported that the first two PCR rounds, at 10 cycles each, used TRBV1-TRBV30 forward primers with a C-beta reverse primer. TCRdb passed the multiplex PCR reads through MiXCR, listing each CDR3 protein once. Of 90,000 to 100,000 distinct CDR3 sequences in the sample, around 63% were seen once. Sequenced: liver tumor tissue from sampling region 5. This sample's subset: tumor region T5, tumor centre. Source of these receptors: a woman aged 55-69 years with primary liver carcinoma and hepatitis B virus infection.

The chain has TRBV11-2 and TRBJ2-3, with 8 bases aligning to TRBD2. Germline V gene lookup returns CDR1 SGHAT and CDR2 FQNNGV. This CDR3 is 15 amino acids long. The CDR3 reads CAGSPGLAGPDTQYF. As DNA, the CDR3 is TGTGCTGGCAGCCCTGGACTAGCAGGCCCAGATACGCAGTATTTT. Full variable domain (rest looked up from reference TRBV11-2 and TRBJ2-3): EAGVAQSPRYKIIEKRQSVAFWCNPISGHATLYWYQQILGQGPKLLIQFQNNGVVDDSQLPKDRFSAERLKGVDSTLKIQPAKLEDSAVYLCAGSPGLAGPDTQYFGPGTRLTVL.

For this clonotype: Compared with germline, one end of the junction differs, possibly owing to a read error. V gene TRBV6-1 combines with J gene TRBJ1-1; 8 bases align to TRBD1. This CDR3 comprises 13 residues. CDR1 and CDR2 from the germline V gene are MNHNS and SASEGT. This CDR3 reads CASSHRGNTEALF. The CDR3 bases are TGTGCCAGCAGTCACAGGGGGAACACTGAAGCTCTCTTT.

Regarding this clonotype: An end of the junction does not agree with germline; a read error may underlie this. This chain links TRBV7-8 with TRBJ2-7; possible D gene TRBD2, 6 bases. This CDR3 contains 16 residues. Germline assignment: CDR1 SGHVS and CDR2 FQNEAQ. The CDR3 region has the DNA TGTGCCAGTAGCTCATCGGGACTGGCGATTTACTACGAGCAGTACTTC. Amino acid sequence: CASSSSGLAIYYEQYF. Variable domain in full (rest from reference TRBV7-8 and TRBJ2-7): GAGVSQSPRYKVAKRGQDVALRCDPISGHVSLFWYQQALGQGPEFLTYFQNEAQLDKSGLPSDRFFAERPEGSVSTLKIQRTQQEDSAVYLCASSSSGLAIYYEQYFGPGTRLTVT.

As to this clonotype: The CDR3 does not close with the conserved phenylalanine or tryptophan, likely indicating a read error. The DNA is omitted, as the CDR3 cannot be located on it reliably, and the CDR3 follows TCRdb's listing. The chain recombines TRBV14 with TRBJ2-7; TRBD2 reflects the table's D call only, with no check against the DNA. The CDR3 sequence runs 16 residues, both termini included. Germline V CDR1 and CDR2: SGHDN, FVKESK. CDR3 sequence reads: CASSQARYSGGYEHYY.

This clonotype has at least ten counts. This rearrangement joins TRBV10-3 to TRBJ2-1; D is unclear. Trimming pared 0 bases from V and 8 bases from J, leaving 26 bases between. The length of the CDR3 is 19 residues. From germline, CDR1 is ENHRY and CDR2 SYGVKD. In DNA, the CDR3 is TGTGCCATCAGTGAGTCAACCTCTGGCCCCTTAGTACCTCGGGATGAGCAGTTCTTC. Translating gives CAISESTSGPLVPRDEQFF.

As to this clonotype: One end of the junction does not line up with germline, which may come from a read error. The J gene is TRBJ1-2, the V gene TRBV7-9; D may be TRBD1 (6 bases). Germline CDR1 is SEHNR and CDR2 is FQNEAQ (reference sequence). There are 14 residues in the CDR3. CDR3 DNA: TGTGCCAACAGCCGCCGGGACATTGGCTATGGCTACACCTTC. Residues: CANSRRDIGYGYTF.

Note on this clonotype: An end of the junction differs from the germline gene, which may be a read error. CDR3 nucleotides: TGTGCCAACAGCATGACAACGAACACTGAAGCCTTCTTT. Residues: CANSMTTNTEAFF. The chain uses TRBV11-2 and TRBJ1-1; D is ambiguous. This CDR3 spans 13 amino acids. Per germline, CDR1 SGHAT and CDR2 FQNNGV.

Of note for this clonotype: This may be a read error: a much more frequent sequence differs by one nucleotide. The rearrangement uses TRBV6-6 and TRBJ2-1; tentative D call: TRBD2 (6 bases). This CDR3 has 13 amino acids. Germline V gene data show CDR1 as MNHNY and CDR2 as SVGAGI (reference sequence). Trimming stripped 5 bases from V and 6 bases from J, with 11 bases between. The CDR3 here is CASSHPTSNEQFF. The CDR3 DNA reads TGTGCCAGCAGTCATCCGACTAGCAATGAGCAGTTCTTC.

On this clonotype: Germline and junction disagree at one end, which may indicate a read error. The chain employs TRBV6-1 and TRBJ2-3; TRBD2 matches 8 bases. Germline V gene lookup returns CDR1 MNHNS and CDR2 SASEGT. The CDR3 loop spans 17 amino acids. CDR3 sequence (DNA): TGTGCCAGCTGTGAAGGTTCGGCGGGAGGATCCACAGATACGCAGTATTTT. It specifies CASCEGSAGGSTDTQYF.

Concerning this clonotype itself: The CDR3 end shows no conserved phenylalanine or tryptophan, and so a read error is likely. The V call is TRBV11-2, the J call TRBJ1-1; D unclear. CDR1 is SGHAT, CDR2 FQNNGV, per germline. The CDR3 has 11 residues. V dropped 7 bases and J dropped 5 bases, with 8 bases sitting between them. CDR3 loop: CASNPFTEAFY. Written as DNA, the CDR3 is TGTGCCAGCAACCCGTTTACTGAAGCTTTCTAT.